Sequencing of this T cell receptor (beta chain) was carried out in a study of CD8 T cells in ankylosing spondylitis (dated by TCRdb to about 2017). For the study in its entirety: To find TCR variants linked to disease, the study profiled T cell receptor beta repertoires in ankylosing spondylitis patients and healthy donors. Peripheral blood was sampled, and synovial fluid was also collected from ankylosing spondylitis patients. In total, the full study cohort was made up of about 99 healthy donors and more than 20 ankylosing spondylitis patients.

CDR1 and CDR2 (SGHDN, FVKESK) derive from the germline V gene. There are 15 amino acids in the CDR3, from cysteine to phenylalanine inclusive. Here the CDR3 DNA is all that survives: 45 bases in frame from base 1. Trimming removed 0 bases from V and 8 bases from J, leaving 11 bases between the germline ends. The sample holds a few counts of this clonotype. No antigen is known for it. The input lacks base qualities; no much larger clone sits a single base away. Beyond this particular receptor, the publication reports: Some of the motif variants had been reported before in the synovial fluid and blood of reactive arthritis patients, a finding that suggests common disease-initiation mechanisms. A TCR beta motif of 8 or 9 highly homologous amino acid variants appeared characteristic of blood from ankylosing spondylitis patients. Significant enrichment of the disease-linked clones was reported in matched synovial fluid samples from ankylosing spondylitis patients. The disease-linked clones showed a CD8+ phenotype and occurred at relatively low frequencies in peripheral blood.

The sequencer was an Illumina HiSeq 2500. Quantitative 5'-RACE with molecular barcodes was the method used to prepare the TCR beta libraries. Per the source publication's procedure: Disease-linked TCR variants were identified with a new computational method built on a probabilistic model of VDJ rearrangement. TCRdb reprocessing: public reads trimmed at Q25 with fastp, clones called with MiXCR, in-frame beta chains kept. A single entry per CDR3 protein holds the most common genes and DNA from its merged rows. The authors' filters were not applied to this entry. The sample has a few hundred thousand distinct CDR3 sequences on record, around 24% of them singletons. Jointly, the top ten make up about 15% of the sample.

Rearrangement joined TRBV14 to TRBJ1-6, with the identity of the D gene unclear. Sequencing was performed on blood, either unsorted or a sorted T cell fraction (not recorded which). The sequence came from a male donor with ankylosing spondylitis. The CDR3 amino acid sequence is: CASSQDPRGYSPLHF. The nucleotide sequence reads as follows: TGTGCCAGCAGCCAAGACCCGCGTGGATATTCACCCCTCCACTTT.